The present TCR beta chain was sequenced within a study of Graves' ophthalmopathy and Graves' hyperthyroidism. Study at large: Sampling took place at initial diagnosis, with peripheral blood obtained before any treatment.

In its sample, this clonotype was seen many times. Its antigen is currently unknown. The germline V gene encodes CDR1 SGHRS and CDR2 YFSETQ. The V and J ends lost 0 bases and 0 bases respectively, with 10 bases between them. The CDR3 extends over 15 amino acids. General study findings and limits: The model's ophthalmopathy progression predictions had around 64% sensitivity and about 72% specificity.

Patients in the hyperthyroidism group, adults aged 18 to 65, were newly diagnosed, under 2 months' duration. TCR beta CDR3 amplification used RNA transcripts. First-round RT-PCR with HTBI primers preceded a second-round multiplex PCR. TCRdb reprocessed the multiplex PCR reads with MiXCR, giving one entry per CDR3 protein. Of some 350,000 distinct CDR3 sequences detected, about 17% appear once; the ten largest clones hold roughly 2.3%. What was sequenced was peripheral blood. The sequence derives from an adult woman with stable Graves' hyperthyroidism. The V call is TRBV5-1, the J call TRBJ2-7; D is unresolved. The CDR3 loop reads CASSLGPPPSYEQYF. The CDR3, as DNA: TGCGCCAGCAGCTTGGGACCTCCCCCCTCCTACGAGCAGTACTTC.